This T cell receptor beta chain was sequenced in a study of blood T cell repertoires in COVID-19. As for the study in general: Acute and convalescent COVID-19 samples came from the United States, Italy and Spain. Sample material is recorded as cDNA or gDNA derived from T cells, B-cell-depleted T cells, or PBMCs.

The V end was cut by 5 bases, the J end by 4 bases, with 6 bases between. This CDR3 has 12 amino acids. As to this clone: Other DNA sequences in this sample translate to the same CDR3.

Authors' processing steps: Estimates of nucleated cell counts were drawn from the amplification of reference gene primers. TCRdb's copy holds only in-frame clones and misses some; the assay was immunoSEQ multiplex PCR. For V, J and clone size, that table is used; D and trimming come from the DNA. Among roughly 200,000 clones listed, 70% to 90% were seen once. The V gene is TRBV12-3 or TRBV12-4, the J gene TRBJ1-5, with D unresolved. The sequencing input was peripheral blood. The origin of this receptor is a person aged 70 to 85 with COVID-19, enrolled during active disease. The CDR3 bases are TGTGCCAGCAGTCCTTTAAATCAGCCCCAGCATTTT. The encoded protein is CASSPLNQPQHF.